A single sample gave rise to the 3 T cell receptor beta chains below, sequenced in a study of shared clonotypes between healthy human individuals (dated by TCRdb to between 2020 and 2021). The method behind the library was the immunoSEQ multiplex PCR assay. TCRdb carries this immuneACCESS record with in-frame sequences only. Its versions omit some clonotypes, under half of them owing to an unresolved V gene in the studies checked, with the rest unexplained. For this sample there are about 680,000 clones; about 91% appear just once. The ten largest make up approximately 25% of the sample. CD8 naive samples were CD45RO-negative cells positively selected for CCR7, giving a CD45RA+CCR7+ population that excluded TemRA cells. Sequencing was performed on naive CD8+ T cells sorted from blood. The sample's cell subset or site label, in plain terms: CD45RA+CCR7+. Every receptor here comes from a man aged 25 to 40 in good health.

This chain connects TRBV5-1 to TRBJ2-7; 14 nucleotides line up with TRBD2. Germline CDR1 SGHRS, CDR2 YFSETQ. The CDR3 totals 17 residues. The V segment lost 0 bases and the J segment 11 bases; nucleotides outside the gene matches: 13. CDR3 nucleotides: TGCGCCAGCAGCTTGGCTAAACCGGGACTAGCGGGAGAAGTGGAGTACTTC. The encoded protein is CASSLAKPGLAGEVEYF.

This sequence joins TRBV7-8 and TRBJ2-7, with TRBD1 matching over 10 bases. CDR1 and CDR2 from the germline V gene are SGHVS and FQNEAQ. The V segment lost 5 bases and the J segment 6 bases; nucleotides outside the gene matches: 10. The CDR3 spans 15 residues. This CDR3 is CASSEEGTGASEQYF. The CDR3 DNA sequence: TGTGCCAGCAGCGAAGAGGGGACAGGGGCCTCCGAGCAGTACTTC. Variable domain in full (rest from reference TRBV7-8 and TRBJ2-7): GAGVSQSPRYKVAKRGQDVALRCDPISGHVSLFWYQQALGQGPEFLTYFQNEAQLDKSGLPSDRFFAERPEGSVSTLKIQRTQQEDSAVYLCASSEEGTGASEQYFGPGTRLTVT.

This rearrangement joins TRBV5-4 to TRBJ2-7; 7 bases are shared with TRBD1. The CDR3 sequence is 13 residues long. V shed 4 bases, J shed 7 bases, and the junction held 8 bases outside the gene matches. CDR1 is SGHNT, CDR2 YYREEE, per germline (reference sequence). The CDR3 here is CASSVFTGEEQYF. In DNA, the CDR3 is TGTGCCAGCAGCGTGTTTACAGGGGAAGAGCAGTACTTC.